Below are 9 T cell receptor beta chains sequenced from a single sample in a study of beta chain features in type 1 diabetes (dated by TCRdb to 2016 to 2018). The library was prepared using the immunoSEQ multiplex PCR assay. The entire isolated RNA was reverse transcribed using the High Capacity cDNA Reverse Transcription Kit, and thus expressed TCRB transcripts were sequenced. Imported from immuneACCESS, the table was reduced by TCRdb to in-frame sequences with V and J called. These copies leave out some clones; in studies compared against another copy, an unresolved V gene accounts for under half, and the cause of the remainder is not known. This sample gives about half a million clones in total; 30% of them show up just once. The ten largest clones add up to 0.05% to 0.065% of the sample. Sequenced: naive CD4+ T cells from blood. Sample cell subset or site, as interpreted from the label and publication: true naive CD4+ T cells. These receptors were obtained from a man between 18 and 29 years old in good health.

This chain joins TRBV30 and TRBJ2-5, with 9 nucleotides matching TRBD2. Trimming removed 3 bases from V and 2 bases from J; junction bases left unmatched: 4. This CDR3 region has 14 residues. Germline V gene data show CDR1 as GTSNPN and CDR2 as SVGIG (reference sequence). CDR3 bases: TGTGCCTGGAGCGAGGGACTAGCACAAGAGACCCAGTACTTC. Translation gives CAWSEGLAQETQYF. The full variable domain, in which reference TRBV30 and TRBJ2-5 provide the parts outside the CDR3, is SQTIHQWPATLVQPVGSPLSLECTVEGTSNPNLYWYRQAAGRGLQLLFYSVGIGQISSEVPQNLSASRPQDRQFILSSKKLLLSDSGFYLCAWSEGLAQETQYFGPGTRLLVL.

The chain is built from TRBV25-1 and TRBJ2-3; TRBD2 agrees at 7 bases. Germline CDR1 reads MGHDK; CDR2 reads SYGVNS. This CDR3 spans 13 amino acids. Trimming removed 3 bases from V and 3 bases from J; junction bases left unmatched: 0. This CDR3 reads CASSEGGTDTQYF. CDR3 nucleotides: TGTGCCAGCAGTGAGGGAGGGACAGATACGCAGTATTTT.

To note about this clone: At the DNA level, this CDR3 is encoded by other sequences in the same sample as well. The chain employs TRBV7-2 and TRBJ2-1; TRBD2 aligns across 12 bases. The V and J ends lost 5 bases and 4 bases, in that order; junction bases with no gene match: 3. CDR1 is SGHTA, CDR2 FQGNSA, per germline. The CDR3 length is 15 residues. The CDR3 here is CASSLGLAGYNEQFF. The CDR3 DNA sequence: TGTGCCAGCAGCCTTGGACTAGCGGGATACAATGAGCAGTTCTTC.

The chain is built from TRBV25-1 and TRBJ2-5; tentative D call: TRBD2 (5 bases). The CDR3 is 16 residues long. CDR1 and CDR2 (germline): MGHDK, SYGVNS. The ends were cut back, 4 bases at V and 4 bases at J, with 19 bases in the middle. This CDR3 is CASSARTWGRRETQYF. CDR3 DNA: TGTGCCAGCAGTGCCCGGACTTGGGGAAGACGAGAGACCCAGTACTTC.

The chain has TRBV6-1 and TRBJ1-2, with unresolved D. Germline V gene data show CDR1 as MNHNS and CDR2 as SASEGT. V was clipped by 6 bases and J by 3 bases, with 14 bases between them. The CDR3 covers 14 residues. CDR3 DNA: TGTGCCAGCAGCCCACAGCGAAGTGACTATGGCTACACCTTC. This encodes CASSPQRSDYGYTF.

The V gene is TRBV4-2, the J gene TRBJ1-4; 8 nucleotides match TRBD1. The CDR3 contains 16 residues. With V trimmed by 4 bases and J by 1 base, 5 bases remained unmatched. Looked up from germline, CDR1 is LGHNA and CDR2 is YNFKEQ. The CDR3, as DNA: TGTGCCAGCAGCCCGTCACAGGGGGAAACTAATGAAAAACTGTTTTTT. Encoded protein: CASSPSQGETNEKLFF.

This clone was seen a handful of times. This chain uses TRBV9 with TRBJ2-5; D is possibly TRBD1 or TRBD2 (5 bases each). CDR3 length equals 13 residues. Per the germline V gene, CDR1 is SGDLS and CDR2 is YYNGEE. The germline V and J ends were trimmed by 3 bases and 5 bases, with 11 bases remaining between them. CDR3 protein: CASSARGWETQYF. Written as DNA, the CDR3 is TGTGCCAGCAGCGCGAGGGGTTGGGAGACCCAGTACTTC.

The chain carries TRBV7-8 and TRBJ2-7, with D hard to call. With 5 bases removed from V and 2 bases from J, the gap between germline ends came to 13 bases. This CDR3 region has 14 residues. Germline loops: CDR1 SGHVS, CDR2 FQNEAQ. CDR3 region: CASSPLPHPYEQYF. CDR3 DNA: TGTGCCAGCAGCCCTCTACCTCACCCCTACGAGCAGTACTTC. The complete variable domain, with remaining parts taken from reference TRBV7-8 and TRBJ2-7, reads GAGVSQSPRYKVAKRGQDVALRCDPISGHVSLFWYQQALGQGPEFLTYFQNEAQLDKSGLPSDRFFAERPEGSVSTLKIQRTQQEDSAVYLCASSPLPHPYEQYFGPGTRLTVT.

In DNA, the CDR3 is TGTGCCCTCGAACTGCGGGACATAGGGTTAGATACGCAGTATTTT. As protein: CALELRDIGLDTQYF. The chain links TRBV6-1 to TRBJ2-3, with D perhaps TRBD1 or TRBD2 (6 bases each). This CDR3 region has 15 residues. V lost 11 bases and J 5 bases, leaving 23 bases between the germline ends. The germline CDR1 and CDR2 sequences are MNHNS and SASEGT.